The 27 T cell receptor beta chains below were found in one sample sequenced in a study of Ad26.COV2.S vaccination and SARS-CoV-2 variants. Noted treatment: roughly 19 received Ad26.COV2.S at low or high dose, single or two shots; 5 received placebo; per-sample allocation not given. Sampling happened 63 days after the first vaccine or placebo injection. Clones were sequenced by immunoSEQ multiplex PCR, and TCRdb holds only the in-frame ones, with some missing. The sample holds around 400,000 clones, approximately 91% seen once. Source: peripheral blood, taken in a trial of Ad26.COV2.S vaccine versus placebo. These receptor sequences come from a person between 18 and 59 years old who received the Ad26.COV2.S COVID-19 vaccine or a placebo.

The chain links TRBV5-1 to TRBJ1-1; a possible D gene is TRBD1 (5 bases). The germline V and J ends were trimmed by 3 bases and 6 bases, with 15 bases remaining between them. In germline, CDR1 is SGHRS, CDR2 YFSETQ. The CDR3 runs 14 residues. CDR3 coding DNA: TGCGCCAGCAGCTCTCAGGGAGGATTGGCTGAAGCTTTCTTT. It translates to CASSSQGGLAEAFF.

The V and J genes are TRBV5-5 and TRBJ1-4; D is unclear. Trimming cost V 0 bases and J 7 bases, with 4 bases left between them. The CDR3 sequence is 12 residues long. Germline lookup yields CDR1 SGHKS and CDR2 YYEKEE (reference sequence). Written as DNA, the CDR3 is TGTGCCAGCAGCTTGGAGTCTGAAAAACTGTTTTTT. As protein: CASSLESEKLFF.

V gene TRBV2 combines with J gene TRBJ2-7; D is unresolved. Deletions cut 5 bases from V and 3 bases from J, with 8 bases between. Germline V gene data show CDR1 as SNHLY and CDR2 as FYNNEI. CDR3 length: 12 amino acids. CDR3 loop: CASSPVIYEQYF. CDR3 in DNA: TGTGCCAGCAGTCCGGTGATCTACGAGCAGTACTTC.

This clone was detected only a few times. CDR3 coding DNA: TGTGCCAGTAGTCCATCCTCCGGTCGGGGCCGCCATGGCTACACCTTC. Encoded protein: CASSPSSGRGRHGYTF. The chain uses TRBV19 and TRBJ1-2, with D tentatively TRBD1 (5 bases). Trimming removed 5 bases at V and 6 bases at J, with 22 bases between. Germline V CDR1 and CDR2: LNHDA, SQIVND (reference sequence). The CDR3 is 16 residues long.

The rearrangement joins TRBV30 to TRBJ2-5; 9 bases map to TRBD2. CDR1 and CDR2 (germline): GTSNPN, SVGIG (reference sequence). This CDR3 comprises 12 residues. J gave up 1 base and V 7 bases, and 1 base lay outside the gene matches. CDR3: CASTSGQETQYF. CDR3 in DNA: TGTGCCTCGACTAGCGGCCAAGAGACCCAGTACTTC. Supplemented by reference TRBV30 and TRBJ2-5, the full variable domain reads SQTIHQWPATLVQPVGSPLSLECTVEGTSNPNLYWYRQAAGRGLQLLFYSVGIGQISSEVPQNLSASRPQDRQFILSSKKLLLSDSGFYLCASTSGQETQYFGPGTRLLVL.

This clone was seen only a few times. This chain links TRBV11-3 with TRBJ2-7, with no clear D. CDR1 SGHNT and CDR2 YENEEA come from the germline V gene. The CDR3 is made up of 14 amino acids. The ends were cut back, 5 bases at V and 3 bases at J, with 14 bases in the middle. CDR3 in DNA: TGTGCCAGCAGCCATCCTGGACGGTACTACGAGCAGTACTTC. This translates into CASSHPGRYYEQYF.

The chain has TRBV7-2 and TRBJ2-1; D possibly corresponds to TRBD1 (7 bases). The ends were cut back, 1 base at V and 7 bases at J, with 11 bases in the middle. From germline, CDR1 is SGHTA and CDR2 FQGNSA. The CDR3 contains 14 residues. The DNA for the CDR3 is TGTGCCAGCAGCTTAGGACAGGGAGGTAATGAGCAGTTCTTC. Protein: CASSLGQGGNEQFF.

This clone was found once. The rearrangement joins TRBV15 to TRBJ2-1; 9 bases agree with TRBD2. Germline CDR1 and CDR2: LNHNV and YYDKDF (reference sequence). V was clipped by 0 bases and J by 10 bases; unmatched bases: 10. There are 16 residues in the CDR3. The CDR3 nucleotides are TGTGCCACCAGCAGAGATAAAATTAGCGGGAGTGGGGAGCAGTTCTTC. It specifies CATSRDKISGSGEQFF.

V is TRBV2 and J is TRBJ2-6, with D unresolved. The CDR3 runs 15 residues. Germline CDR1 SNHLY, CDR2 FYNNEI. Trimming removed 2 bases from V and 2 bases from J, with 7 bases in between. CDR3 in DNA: TGTGCCAGCAGTGAAAACATCGCTGGGGCCAACGTCCTGACTTTC. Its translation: CASSENIAGANVLTF.

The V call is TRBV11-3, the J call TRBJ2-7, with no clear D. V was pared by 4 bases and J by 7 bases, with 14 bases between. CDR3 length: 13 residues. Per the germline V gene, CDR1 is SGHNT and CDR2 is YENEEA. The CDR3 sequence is CASSSRALGEQYF. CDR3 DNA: TGTGCCAGCAGCTCTAGGGCTCTAGGGGAGCAGTACTTC.

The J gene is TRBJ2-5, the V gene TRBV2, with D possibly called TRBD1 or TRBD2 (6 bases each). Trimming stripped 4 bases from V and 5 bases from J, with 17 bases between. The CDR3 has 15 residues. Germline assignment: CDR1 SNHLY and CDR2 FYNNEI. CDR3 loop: CASSVYAGGGETQYF. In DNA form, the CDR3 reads TGTGCCAGCAGTGTCTACGCAGGAGGGGGGGAGACCCAGTACTTC.

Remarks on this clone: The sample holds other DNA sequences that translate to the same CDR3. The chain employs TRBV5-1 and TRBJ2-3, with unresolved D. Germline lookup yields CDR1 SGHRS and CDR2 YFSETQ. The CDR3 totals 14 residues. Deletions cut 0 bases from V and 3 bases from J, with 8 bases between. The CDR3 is CASSLGHPTDTQYF. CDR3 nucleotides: TGCGCCAGCAGCTTGGGACATCCTACAGATACGCAGTATTTT.

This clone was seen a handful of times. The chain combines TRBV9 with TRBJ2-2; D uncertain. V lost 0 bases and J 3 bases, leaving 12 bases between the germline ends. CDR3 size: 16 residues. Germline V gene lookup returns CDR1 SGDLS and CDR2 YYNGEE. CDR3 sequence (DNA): TGTGCCAGCAGCGTAGCAGGTTACGGTTACACCGGGGAGCTGTTTTTT. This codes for CASSVAGYGYTGELFF. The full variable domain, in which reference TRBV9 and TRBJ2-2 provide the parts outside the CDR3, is DSGVTQTPKHLITATGQRVTLRCSPRSGDLSVYWYQQSLDQGLQFLIQYYNGEERAKGNILERFSAQQFPDLHSELNLSSLELGDSALYFCASSVAGYGYTGELFFGEGSRLTVL.

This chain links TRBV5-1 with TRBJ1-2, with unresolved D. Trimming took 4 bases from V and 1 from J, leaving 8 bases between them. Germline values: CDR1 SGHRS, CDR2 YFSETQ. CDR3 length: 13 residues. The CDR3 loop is CASSARSNYGYTF. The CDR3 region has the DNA TGCGCCAGCAGCGCCAGGAGTAACTATGGCTACACCTTC. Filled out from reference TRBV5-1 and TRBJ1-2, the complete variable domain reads KAGVTQTPRYLIKTRGQQVTLSCSPISGHRSVSWYQQTPGQGLQFLFEYFSETQRNKGNFPGRFSGRQFSNSRSEMNVSTLELGDSALYLCASSARSNYGYTFGSGTRLTVV.

CDR3 DNA sequence: TGTGCCAGCAGCGCTCCTGCAGGCTCCCATCAGCCCCAGCATTTT. Its translation: CASSAPAGSHQPQHF. The rearrangement links TRBV6-5 to TRBJ1-5; D is uncertain. The CDR3 is 15 amino acids. Trimming removed 6 bases at V and 5 bases at J, with 17 bases between. Germline CDR1 MNHEY, CDR2 SVGAGI.

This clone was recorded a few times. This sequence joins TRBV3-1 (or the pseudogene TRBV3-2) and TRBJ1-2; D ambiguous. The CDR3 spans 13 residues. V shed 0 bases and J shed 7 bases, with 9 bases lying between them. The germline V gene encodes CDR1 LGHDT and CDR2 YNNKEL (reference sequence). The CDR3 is CASSQDYRGGYTF. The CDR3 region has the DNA TGTGCCAGCAGCCAAGATTATCGGGGTGGCTACACCTTC.

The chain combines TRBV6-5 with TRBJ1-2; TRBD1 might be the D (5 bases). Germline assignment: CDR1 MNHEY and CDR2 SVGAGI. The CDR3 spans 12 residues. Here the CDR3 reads CASEGDGYGYTF. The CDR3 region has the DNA TGTGCGAGCGAAGGGGATGGGTATGGCTACACCTTC.

CDR3 sequence reads: CASSFSGSNIQYF. The CDR3 DNA is TGTGCCAGTAGTTTTAGCGGGAGCAACATTCAGTACTTC. The J gene is TRBJ2-4, the V gene TRBV19, with 9 bases matching TRBD2. CDR1 is LNHDA, CDR2 SQIVND, per germline (reference sequence). The junction had 3 bases not matched to a gene; V was cut back by 5 bases and J by 7 bases. There are 13 residues in the CDR3. Supplemented by reference TRBV19 and TRBJ2-4, the full variable domain reads DGGITQSPKYLFRKEGQNVTLSCEQNLNHDAMYWYRQDPGQGLRLIYYSQIVNDFQKGDIAEGYSVSREKKESFPLTVTSAQKNPTAFYLCASSFSGSNIQYFGAGTRLSVL.

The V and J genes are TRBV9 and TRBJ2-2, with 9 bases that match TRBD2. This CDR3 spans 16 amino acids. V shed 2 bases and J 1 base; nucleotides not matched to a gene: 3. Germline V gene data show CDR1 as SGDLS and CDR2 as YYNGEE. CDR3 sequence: CASSVRLAVNTGELFF. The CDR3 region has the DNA TGTGCCAGCAGCGTTCGACTAGCGGTGAACACCGGGGAGCTGTTTTTT.

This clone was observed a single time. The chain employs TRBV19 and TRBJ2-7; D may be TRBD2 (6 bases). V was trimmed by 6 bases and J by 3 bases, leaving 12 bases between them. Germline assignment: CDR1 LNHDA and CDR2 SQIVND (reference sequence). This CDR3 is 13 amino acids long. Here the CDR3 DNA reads TGTGCCAGTAGAAGCCCCGGGGGCTACGAGCAGTACTTC. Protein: CASRSPGGYEQYF.

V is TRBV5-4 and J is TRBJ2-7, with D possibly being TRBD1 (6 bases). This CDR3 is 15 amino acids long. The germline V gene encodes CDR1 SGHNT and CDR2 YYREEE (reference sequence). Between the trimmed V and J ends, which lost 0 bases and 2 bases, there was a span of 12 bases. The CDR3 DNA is TGTGCCAGCAGCTTGGGAGGACAGCTAACCTACGAGCAGTACTTC. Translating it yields CASSLGGQLTYEQYF.

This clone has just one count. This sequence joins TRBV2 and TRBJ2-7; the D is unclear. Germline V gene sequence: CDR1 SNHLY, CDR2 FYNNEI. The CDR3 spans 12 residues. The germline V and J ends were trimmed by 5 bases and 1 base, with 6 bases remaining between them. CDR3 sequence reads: CASSSPSYEQYF. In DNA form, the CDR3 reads TGTGCCAGCAGTTCCCCTTCCTACGAGCAGTACTTC. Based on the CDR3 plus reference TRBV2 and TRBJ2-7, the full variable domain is EPEVTQTPSHQVTQMGQEVILRCVPISNHLYFYWYRQILGQKVEFLVSFYNNEISEKSEIFDDQFSVERPDGSNFTLKIRSTKLEDSAMYFCASSSPSYEQYFGPGTRLTVT.

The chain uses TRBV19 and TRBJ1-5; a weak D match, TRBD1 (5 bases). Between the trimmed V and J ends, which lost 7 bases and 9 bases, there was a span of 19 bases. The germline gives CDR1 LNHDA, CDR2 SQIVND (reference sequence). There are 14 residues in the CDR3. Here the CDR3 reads CASTQAGGYGPQHF. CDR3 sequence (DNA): TGTGCCAGTACTCAAGCTGGGGGGTACGGGCCCCAGCATTTT.

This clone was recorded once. The CDR3, as DNA: TGTGCCAGCAGCCAAGGGCCGGTGGGCACCTACACCGGGGAGCTGTTTTTT. This encodes CASSQGPVGTYTGELFF. This chain joins TRBV3-1 (or the pseudogene TRBV3-2) and TRBJ2-2; no definite D call. Trimming removed 1 base at V and 3 bases at J, with 15 bases between. CDR3 size: 17 residues. CDR1 is LGHDT, CDR2 YNNKEL, per germline (reference sequence).

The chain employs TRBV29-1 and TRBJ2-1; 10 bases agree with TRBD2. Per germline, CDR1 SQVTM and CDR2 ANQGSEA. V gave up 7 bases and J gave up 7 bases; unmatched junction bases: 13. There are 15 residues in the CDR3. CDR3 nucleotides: TGCAGCGCCCGGACGACCGGGACTAGCGTAAATGAGCAGTTCTTC. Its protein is CSARTTGTSVNEQFF.

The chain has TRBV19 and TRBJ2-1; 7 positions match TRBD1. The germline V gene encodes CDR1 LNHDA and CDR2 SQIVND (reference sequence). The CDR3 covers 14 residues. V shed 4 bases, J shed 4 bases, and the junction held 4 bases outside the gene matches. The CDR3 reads CASSTGQPYNEQFF. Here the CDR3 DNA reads TGTGCCAGTAGTACGGGACAGCCGTACAATGAGCAGTTCTTC.

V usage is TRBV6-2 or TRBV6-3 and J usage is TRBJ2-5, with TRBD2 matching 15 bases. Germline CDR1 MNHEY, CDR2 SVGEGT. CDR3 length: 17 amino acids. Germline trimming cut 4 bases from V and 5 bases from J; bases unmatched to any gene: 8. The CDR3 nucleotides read TGTGCCAGCAGTTTTTTCGGACTAGCGGGAGGGCCGGAGACCCAGTACTTC. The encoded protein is CASSFFGLAGGPETQYF.